One sample yielded the 6 T cell receptor beta chains listed below, sequenced in a study of cytomegalovirus exposure and HLA in healthy donors. PCR used 60 Vbeta primers and 13 Jbeta primers. Profiling relied on immunoSEQ multiplex PCR, and the TCRdb table lists in-frame clones only, not all of them. Among about 150,000 clones listed, 65% to 90% were seen once. The sequencing input was PBMCs. The receptors here all came from a male donor in good health and CMV-seronegative.

The J gene is TRBJ1-5, the V gene TRBV6-6; 8 bases match TRBD1. Germline-derived CDR1 and CDR2 are MNHNY and SVGAGI (reference sequence). This CDR3 region has 15 residues. V shed 6 bases and J 2 bases; nucleotides not matched to a gene: 6. In DNA, the CDR3 is TGTGCCAGCAGGTCCCTACAGGGGGGCAATCAGCCCCAGCATTTT. Its translation is CASRSLQGGNQPQHF.

The chain recombines TRBV18 with TRBJ2-1, with TRBD2 identical over 7 bases. The CDR3 is made up of 15 amino acids. CDR1 and CDR2 (germline): KGHSH, LQKENI. J lost 3 bases, V lost 0 bases, and 2 bases had no gene match. The CDR3 here is CASSPPPGGYNEQFF. CDR3 nucleotides: TGTGCCAGCTCACCACCCCCGGGGGGCTACAATGAGCAGTTCTTC.

The rearrangement uses TRBV4-2 and TRBJ1-2; D gene unclear. CDR3 size: 15 residues. The ends were cut back, 0 bases at V and 3 bases at J, with 11 bases in the middle. The V gene's germline CDR1 is LGHNA and CDR2 YNFKEQ. The CDR3 loop reads CASSQDLGGYYGYTF. CDR3 DNA: TGTGCCAGCAGCCAAGATCTAGGCGGGTACTATGGCTACACCTTC.

The chain employs TRBV19 and TRBJ1-1; no definite D call. The V and J ends lost 3 bases and 8 bases respectively, with 13 bases between them. The V gene's germline CDR1 is LNHDA and CDR2 SQIVND (reference sequence). This CDR3 has 13 residues. This chain's CDR3 is CASSIGERQEAFF. In DNA form, the CDR3 reads TGTGCCAGTAGTATTGGAGAACGGCAGGAAGCTTTCTTT.

The chain is built from TRBV7-9 and TRBJ2-5; TRBD2 might be the D (6 bases). The CDR3 length is 15 residues. The V end was cut by 7 bases, the J end by 3 bases, with 18 bases between. The germline V gene encodes CDR1 SEHNR and CDR2 FQNEAQ (reference sequence). CDR3 in DNA: TGTGCCAGCACCGGCAGTGGGAGGAATAAAGAGACCCAGTACTTC. The encoded protein is CASTGSGRNKETQYF.

The chain employs TRBV30 and TRBJ1-5; tentative D call: TRBD1 (6 bases). V gave up 5 bases and J gave up 6 bases, with 17 bases separating them. The CDR3 runs 14 residues. CDR1 GTSNPN and CDR2 SVGIG come from the germline V gene (reference sequence). The CDR3 DNA follows: TGTGCCTGGTCCGCCTTGACAGGTGGTCAGCCCCAGCATTTT. This encodes CAWSALTGGQPQHF.